Reported below is one T cell receptor (beta chain). This clone appeared a single time. Its binding antigen is unknown. Qualities for individual bases were not recorded, and no much larger clone is one base off. This sample is drawn from a study of OX40 agonist ivuxolimab in advanced cancers. As for the study more broadly: Ivuxolimab, which targeted the costimulatory receptor OX40 (CD134), was an agonistic, fully human IgG2 monoclonal antibody. Partial responses were achieved by three dose-escalation patients, of whom one had hepatocellular carcinoma and two had cutaneous melanoma. Intravenous ivuxolimab was administered to patients every 2 weeks at six dose levels: 0.01, 0.1, 0.3, 1.5, 3 and 10 mg/kg. Prior anti-PD-1, anti-PD-L1 or anti-CTLA-4 therapy was permitted, and checkpoint inhibitors had been received by more than 35% of dose-escalation patients. The paper describes the monotherapy dose-escalation part (N ≈ 52 patients) of the phase I trial of ivuxolimab. A male proportion of roughly 80% and a mean age of about 60 years, ranging from 23 to 79, were recorded for the dose-escalation cohort. Among the approximately 50 dose-escalation patients, around 20 had hepatocellular carcinoma, approximately 15 melanoma, 9 renal cell carcinoma and 9 head and neck cancer. The purpose of peripheral TCRbeta sequencing was to test whether ivuxolimab changed TCR sequence diversity and led to clonal T-cell expansion. What the research found in general, with its limitations: After ivuxolimab, more expanded clones were found on average in CD8+ T cells than in CD4+ T cells. In partial responders in the 0.1-3.0 mg/kg groups, normalized peripheral clonal expansion was found to be among the lowest, especially among CD8+ T cells. At doses from 0.1 to 3.0 mg/kg, clonal expansion was seen in both CD4+ and CD8+ blood T cells between baseline and week 6. Low levels of normalized T-cell clonal expansion were also seen in some patients who did not respond. The antigen specificity of the clonally expanded peripheral T cells was not determined.

Genomic DNA was extracted from sorted cells for sequencing of the TCRbeta CDR3 region. The immunoSEQ Assay was used to sequence the TCRbeta CDR3 regions. TCRdb mirrors the immuneACCESS table, restricted to in-frame sequences. Some clones are absent from its copies; in checked studies, under half trace to an unresolved V gene, and the reason for the others is unknown. The sample records about 46,000 clones, over 75% of which are singletons. The top ten constitute around 2% of the sample. Patients with autoimmune disease history or receiving systemic immunosuppression were excluded from the trial. In every dose cohort, peripheral blood was drawn for TCR sequencing at baseline, cycle 4 day 1, and cycle 7 day 1. Samples came from an open-label, multicenter, first-in-human phase I dose-escalation trial of ivuxolimab. The trial enrolled adults with locally advanced or metastatic head and neck squamous cell, hepatocellular, melanoma or renal cell carcinoma. Before TCR sequencing, CD4+ and CD8+ T cells were separately sorted from peripheral blood.

V is trimmed back by 3 bases and J by 4 bases, and the junction contains 3 bases that no gene match accounts for. The CDR3 measures 14 amino acids from cysteine to phenylalanine. Only the CDR3 part of the read is kept: 42 bases, read in frame from the first base. Per the germline V gene, SGDLS is the CDR1 and YYNGEE is the CDR2. The chain links TRBV9 with TRBJ1-4; TRBD1 agrees with 7 junctional bases. Sample: CD4+ or CD8+ T cells sorted from blood, taken in a trial of the OX40 agonist ivuxolimab. This clonotype originated in an adult with an advanced solid tumor such as melanoma, head and neck, liver or kidney cancer. CDR3 reads: CASSARDSNEKLFF. The DNA reads TGTGCCAGCAGCGCCCGGGACAGTAATGAAAAACTGTTTTTT.